Below, one T cell receptor beta chain is given with its context. Methods used by the authors: Amplification of reference gene primers was used by the study to estimate nucleated cell counts. Profiling relied on immunoSEQ multiplex PCR, and the TCRdb table lists in-frame clones only, not all of them. V, J and clone size derive from that table, while D and trimming were established from the DNA sequence. The data show just over 350,000 clones, approximately 84% seen once. The entry originates in a study of blood T cell repertoires in COVID-19. Study overall: Material from acute and convalescent COVID-19 was sourced from the United States, Italy and Spain.

CDR3 length equals 16 residues. CDR1 is KGHSH, CDR2 LQKENI, per germline. V gave up 3 bases and J gave up 0 bases, with 9 bases separating them. This rearrangement joins TRBV18 to TRBJ2-6; no clear D gene. This TCR came from a young woman who had recovered from COVID-19. The source material was PBMCs or T cells enriched from blood (not recorded which). The CDR3 coding sequence is TGTGCCAGCTCACCTGACACCTACTCTGGGGCCAACGTCCTGACTTTC. Encoded protein: CASSPDTYSGANVLTF.